The 9 T cell receptor beta chains below come from one sample, sequenced in a study of blood T cells in healthy people across ages. Through a sample-barcoded 5' primer and a J-beta primer mix, a second PCR was run for about 6 to 12 cycles. TCRdb reanalysed the 5' RACE reads using MiXCR and keeps one entry per CDR3 protein. The sample lists around 780,000 distinct CDR3 sequences, about 56% occurring once. The sequenced material came from blood. These receptors all come from a man aged 35 to 55 in good health.

The chain recombines TRBV7-8 with TRBJ1-1; D not resolved. The ends were cut back, 5 bases at V and 4 bases at J, with 20 bases in the middle. The germline V gene encodes CDR1 SGHVS and CDR2 FQNEAQ. The CDR3 is 16 amino acids. The CDR3, as DNA: TGTGCCAGCAGCATTCCTGGGAGCAGAGCGGCCACTGAAGCTTTCTTT. It yields the protein CASSIPGSRAATEAFF.

The J gene is TRBJ2-1, the V gene TRBV5-1, with D maybe TRBD2 (6 bases). The J call is doubtful: the DNA matches TRBJ2-7 better. Germline V lookup: CDR1 SGHRS, CDR2 YFSETQ. This CDR3 has 20 amino acids. Here the CDR3 reads CASSPAGTPSVTSSYNEQYF. The CDR3 DNA reads TGCGCCAGCAGCCCGGCCGGGACTCCCAGTGTGACCAGCTCCTACAATGAGCAGTACTTC.

The chain is built from TRBV20-1 and TRBJ1-1, with 7 bases lining up with TRBD1. V lost 3 bases, J lost 0 bases, and 10 bases stayed unmatched. CDR1 and CDR2 from the germline V gene are DFQATT and SNEGSKA (reference sequence). The CDR3 spans 16 residues. The CDR3 region has the DNA TGCAGTGCTAGTTCCCAGAACAGGGGCATGAACACTGAAGCTTTCTTT. Translation: CSASSQNRGMNTEAFF.

The gene calls are TRBV6-2 or TRBV6-3 and TRBJ2-7, with 8 bases lining up with TRBD2. The V gene end was trimmed by 10 bases and the J gene end by 0 bases; junction bases not matched to a gene: 5. The CDR3 is 13 residues long. The germline V gene has CDR1 MNHEY and CDR2 SVGEGT. The CDR3 is CATVAGSSYEQYF. The CDR3 DNA is TGTGCCACAGTAGCGGGAAGCTCCTACGAGCAGTACTTC.

The DNA for the CDR3 is TGTGCCAGCACCTACTTTAGATGGGGGGCAGTTGGGGCCAACGTCCTGACTTTC. Its translation is CASTYFRWGAVGANVLTF. The chain links TRBV12-3 or TRBV12-4 to TRBJ2-6; the D gene could be TRBD1 or TRBD2 (6 bases each). Trimming took 7 bases from V and 3 from J, leaving 22 bases between them. The CDR3 is 18 residues long.

V usage is TRBV18 and J usage is TRBJ2-1, with 12 bases matching TRBD2. This CDR3 has 15 residues. The germline CDR1 and CDR2 sequences are KGHSH and LQKENI. The V segment lost 3 bases and the J segment 15 bases; nucleotides outside the gene matches: 12. Here the CDR3 DNA reads TGTGCCAGCTCACCCGGGACTAGCGGGCACCACTTACGGTTCTTC. Translating gives CASSPGTSGHHLRFF.

About this clonotype itself: Given a much more abundant clone one base away, this may be a read error. The chain combines TRBV4-1 with TRBJ2-4; no clear D gene. The end of the DNA is better explained by TRBJ2-7, so the J call may be wrong. Germline V gene lookup returns CDR1 MGHRA and CDR2 YSYEKL. This CDR3 comprises 13 residues. The CDR3 spells CASIPPATYEQYF. DNA of the CDR3: TGCGCCAGCATCCCACCTGCTACCTACGAGCAGTACTTC.

In its sample, this clonotype was seen a few times. The chain combines TRBV6-1 with TRBJ1-6; D remains ambiguous. Germline assignment: CDR1 MNHNS and CDR2 SASEGT. Trimming took 7 bases from V and 2 from J, leaving 18 bases between them. The length of the CDR3 is 17 residues. The CDR3 loop is CASNRGLGGPYNSPLHF. The CDR3 DNA reads as TGTGCCAGCAATAGAGGGTTAGGAGGTCCCTATAATTCACCCCTCCACTTT.

CDR3 sequence reads: CATIGGLVNNEQYF. CDR3 DNA sequence: TGTGCCACCATCGGTGGACTAGTCAACAATGAGCAGTACTTC. This chain joins TRBV10-3 and TRBJ2-5; 7 bases are a match to TRBD2. Germline V gene lookup returns CDR1 ENHRY and CDR2 SYGVKD. Losses at the gene ends were 10 bases for V and 11 bases for J; bases not matched to a gene: 19. The CDR3 has 14 residues.